The following is a T cell receptor (beta chain) sequence with its context. The antigen remains unidentified. The germline CDR1 and CDR2 sequences are SGHRS and YFSETQ. Trimming cost V 4 bases and J 2 bases, with 12 bases left between them. The CDR3 is 14 amino acids. Treatment here: treatment-naive control, cytoreductive nephrectomy. The patient's renal cell carcinoma had clear cell pathology. Control tumors came from a few females and 11 males, aged 40 to 82. The table came from immunoSEQ multiplex PCR; TCRdb's copy has only in-frame clones and leaves some out. The sample contains roughly 10,000 clones, over 50% of which appear only once. These data originate in a study of radiation and T cells in renal cell carcinoma. Findings and caveats of the study: Compared with controls, irradiated tumors showed greater TCR clonality. Sampling covered only 0.9 to 1 g of each tumor.

The clonotype originates from a man in his forties with renal cell carcinoma. Sequencing was performed on tumor tissue, taken from a patient whose treatment was nephrectomy without radiotherapy. The V call is TRBV5-1, the J call TRBJ2-5, with D perhaps given as TRBD1 or TRBD2 (5 bases each). CDR3 in DNA: TGCGCCAGCAGCGCTGGGGACCAACAAGAGACCCAGTACTTC. Translation: CASSAGDQQETQYF.